A selection of T cell receptor beta chains follows, all from one sample in a study of identical twins. TCRdb re-analysed the 5' RACE reads in MiXCR, keeping a single row per CDR3 protein. Of around 290,000 distinct CDR3 sequences in the sample, more than 8% were seen once. These data were also reused for a study on yellow fever vaccine responses in identical twins.

The specimen was CD8+ T cells sorted from blood. Receptors originate from a woman younger than 35 in good health. The CDR3 runs from the conserved cysteine through the conserved F or W. The D gene is left open where the match is weak. Rows give clone size only sometimes, using once, few, many, or a class for an expanded clone.

clone_size | j_call | v_call | d_call | cdr3_aa | cdr3_nt
- | TRBJ2-3 | TRBV5-1 | - | CASSLEGSDTQCF | TGCGCCAGCAGCTTGGAGGGTTCAGATACGCAGTGTTTT
- | TRBJ2-7 | TRBV7-8 | TRBD2 | CASSLGRGGASYEQYF | TGTGCCAGCAGCTTAGGGCGCGGGGGGGCCTCCTACGAGCAGTACTTC
- | TRBJ2-7 | TRBV4-3 | - | CASSQDLNPTYEQYF | TGCGCCAGCAGCCAAGATCTGAATCCTACCTACGAGCAGTACTTC
- | TRBJ2-3 | TRBV28 | TRBD2 | CASLLSGASTDTQYF | TGTGCCAGCCTGCTTAGCGGGGCTAGCACAGATACGCAGTATTTT
- | TRBJ2-5 | TRBV7-6 | TRBD2 | CASKPSAGLPEETQYF | TGTGCCAGCAAACCATCAGCGGGACTGCCGGAAGAGACCCAGTACTTC
- | TRBJ1-6 | TRBV20-1 | - | CSALKSSYNSPLHF | TGCAGCGCTCTAAAAAGCTCCTATAATTCACCCCTCCACTTT
many | TRBJ2-5 | TRBV11-1 | - | CASSVTGIETQYF | TGTGCCAGCAGCGTAACAGGGATCGAGACCCAGTACTTC
few | TRBJ1-1 | TRBV7-9 | - | CASSGGLNTEAFF | TGTGCCAGCAGCGGGGGGTTGAACACTGAAGCTTTCTTT
few | TRBJ2-5 | TRBV20-1 | - | CSARDYLGREGAETQYF | TGCAGTGCTAGAGATTATTTGGGCAGGGAAGGGGCAGAGACCCAGTACTTC
few | TRBJ2-7 | TRBV24-1 | - | CATSEGAGGYEQYF | TGTGCCACCAGTGAAGGGGCCGGTGGCTACGAGCAGTACTTC
- | TRBJ2-7 | TRBV5-1 | TRBD2 | CASSLWSSGGTYEQYF | TGCGCCAGCAGCTTGTGGTCTAGCGGGGGAACCTACGAGCAGTACTTC
- | TRBJ2-7 | TRBV19 | TRBD1 | CASSMSQGAEQYF | TGTGCCAGTAGTATGTCCCAGGGGGCCGAGCAGTACTTC
many | TRBJ2-2 | TRBV12-3/TRBV12-4 | - | CASSPPEAVEGGELFF | TGTGCCAGCAGCCCTCCAGAGGCAGTCGAGGGAGGGGAGCTGTTTTTT
- | TRBJ2-2 | TRBV6-2/TRBV6-3 | - | CASRPGQENTGELFF | TGTGCCAGCAGACCGGGACAAGAGAACACCGGGGAGCTGTTTTTT
- | TRBJ2-3 | TRBV6-2/TRBV6-3 | - | CASSALLLIPGQDTQYF | TGTGCCAGCAGTGCACTCCTCCTAATTCCTGGTCAAGATACGCAGTATTTT
many | TRBJ2-1 | TRBV5-1 | TRBD1 | CASSLVARDRGYGEQFF | TGCGCCAGCAGCTTGGTGGCCAGGGACAGGGGGTACGGTGAGCAGTTCTTC
many | TRBJ1-6 | TRBV9 | - | CASSVNNSPLHF | TGTGCCAGCAGCGTTAATAATTCACCCCTCCACTTT
- | TRBJ2-1 | TRBV21-1 | - | CASSKVKGCNEQFF | TGTGCCAGCAGCAAAGTGAAAGGGTGCAATGAGCAGTTCTTC
many | TRBJ1-2 | TRBV10-3 | - | CAISILKGGYGYTF | TGTGCCATCAGTATACTAAAGGGAGGATATGGCTACACCTTC
- | TRBJ2-7 | TRBV10-1 | TRBD1 | CASSELGTDYEQYF | TGCGCCAGCAGTGAGTTAGGGACAGACTACGAGCAGTACTTC
few | TRBJ2-5 | TRBV24-1 | TRBD2 | CATSDTSGRFGETQYF | TGTGCCACCAGTGACACTAGCGGGAGGTTCGGAGAGACCCAGTACTTC
- | TRBJ2-3 | TRBV6-5 | - | CASSYSLEPQYF | TGTGCCAGCAGTTACAGCCTGGAGCCGCAGTATTTT
many | TRBJ2-1 | TRBV6-2/TRBV6-3 | - | CASSYSISHFQYNEQFF | TGTGCCAGCAGTTACTCGATCTCCCACTTCCAATACAATGAGCAGTTCTTC
few | TRBJ2-3 | TRBV30 | - | CAWSAGDPTDTQYF | TGTGCCTGGAGTGCGGGAGACCCAACAGATACGCAGTATTTT
- | TRBJ2-6 | TRBV5-1 | TRBD2 | CASSSPGLAGGLGGANVLTF | TGCGCCAGCAGCTCCCCAGGACTAGCGGGAGGGCTTGGGGGGGCCAACGTCCTGACTTTC
many | TRBJ2-5 | TRBV5-1 | - | CASSKQGGQETQYF | TGCGCCAGCAGCAAACAGGGGGGGCAAGAGACCCAGTACTTC
many | TRBJ2-7 | TRBV12-3/TRBV12-4 | - | CASSSIPSAYEQYF | TGTGCCAGCAGTTCCATACCAAGCGCCTACGAGCAGTACTTC
- | TRBJ2-1 | TRBV12-3/TRBV12-4 | - | CASSSSWGDNEQFF | TGTGCCAGCAGTTCAAGCTGGGGGGACAATGAGCAGTTCTTC
- | TRBJ2-3 | TRBV6-5 | - | CASSYLIASTDTQYF | TGTGCCAGCAGTTACCTCATAGCTAGCACAGATACGCAGTATTTT
- | TRBJ2-7 | TRBV27 | - | CASSLSLTVQQYF | TGTGCCAGCAGTTTATCCCTAACAGTTCAGCAGTACTTC
- | TRBJ2-7 | TRBV6-5 | TRBD1 | CASSYYGQGSNEQYF | TGTGCCAGCAGTTACTACGGACAGGGATCCAACGAGCAGTACTTC
few | TRBJ1-5 | TRBV7-2 | TRBD1 | CASSLGGGKQPQHF | TGTGCCAGCAGCTTAGGAGGGGGCAAGCAGCCCCAGCATTTT
- | TRBJ2-7 | TRBV4-1 | TRBD1 | CASSQYVGQLTYEQYF | TGCGCCAGCAGCCAGTACGTGGGACAGCTCACCTACGAGCAGTACTTC
few | TRBJ2-5 | TRBV11-2 | TRBD2 | CASSPPGLVEETQYF | TGTGCCAGCAGCCCGCCGGGACTAGTTGAAGAGACCCAGTACTTC
many | TRBJ2-1 | TRBV12-3/TRBV12-4 | - | CTSKPGPSSYNEQFF | TGTACCAGCAAGCCAGGACCGAGCTCCTACAATGAGCAGTTCTTC
few | TRBJ1-6 | TRBV3-1 | - | CASSLENRDTSYNSPLHF | TGTGCCAGCAGTCTCGAGAACCGGGACACATCCTATAATTCACCCCTCCACTTT
few | TRBJ2-7 | TRBV7-9 | TRBD2 | CASSMIAGGRSYEQYF | TGTGCCAGCAGCATGATAGCGGGAGGCCGCTCCTACGAGCAGTACTTC
many | TRBJ2-1 | TRBV20-1 | - | CSEGLVGSYNEQFF | TGCAGCGAAGGACTCGTTGGGTCCTACAATGAGCAGTTCTTC
- | TRBJ2-7 | TRBV7-9 | TRBD2 | CASSLIPPASGSYEQYF | TGTGCCAGCAGCTTAATCCCCCCCGCTAGCGGGAGCTACGAGCAGTACTTC
few | TRBJ2-7 | TRBV20-1 | - | CSAPTNRENYEQYF | TGCAGTGCTCCAACAAACCGGGAGAACTACGAGCAGTACTTC
few | TRBJ2-1 | TRBV20-1 | TRBD2 | CSARSGGSSYNEQFF | TGCAGTGCTAGATCGGGGGGTAGCTCCTACAATGAGCAGTTCTTC
many | TRBJ2-6 | TRBV5-1 | - | CASSSVSGANVLTF | TGCGCCAGCAGTTCAGTAAGTGGGGCCAACGTCCTGACTTTC
few | TRBJ2-1 | TRBV25-1 | TRBD2 | CASSDPKTSGANEQFF | TGTGCCAGCAGTGATCCAAAGACTAGCGGGGCCAATGAGCAGTTCTTC
few | TRBJ2-3 | TRBV5-1 | - | CASSPTGLPFTDTQYF | TGCGCCAGCAGTCCTACAGGACTGCCCTTCACAGATACGCAGTATTTT
few | TRBJ2-7 | TRBV6-2/TRBV6-3 | TRBD1 | CASSYSSDRGTYEQYF | TGTGCCAGCAGTTATTCATCGGACAGGGGGACCTACGAGCAGTACTTC
- | TRBJ2-1 | TRBV20-1 | - | CSATGPLNEQFF | TGCAGTGCAACGGGGCCTCTGAATGAGCAGTTCTTC
many | TRBJ2-7 | TRBV5-1 | - | CASSFSRSHYEQYF | TGCGCCAGCAGCTTTTCGAGGAGCCACTACGAGCAGTACTTC
- | TRBJ2-5 | TRBV6-5 | TRBD2 | CASSLPGLVTGETQYF | TGTGCCAGCAGTTTGCCGGGACTAGTGACGGGAGAGACCCAGTACTTC
few | TRBJ2-5 | TRBV7-6 | - | CASSPDWGPRAQETQYF | TGTGCCAGCAGCCCAGATTGGGGCCCTAGGGCCCAAGAGACCCAGTACTTC
many | TRBJ2-3 | TRBV4-3 | - | CASSQDWGSRTSTDTQYF | TGCGCCAGCAGCCAAGATTGGGGTAGTCGAACTAGCACAGATACGCAGTATTTT
many | TRBJ2-3 | TRBV7-9 | TRBD2 | CASSRPPGTSEDTQYF | TGTGCCAGCAGTCGCCCCCCCGGGACTAGCGAAGATACGCAGTATTTT
few | TRBJ1-6 | TRBV4-2 | - | CASSQQGTASPLHF | TGTGCCAGCAGCCAACAGGGTACCGCTTCACCCCTCCACTTT
- | TRBJ2-7 | TRBV15 | TRBD1 | CATSRGPGTGGTFYEQYF | TGTGCCACCAGCCGAGGTCCCGGGACAGGGGGGACTTTCTACGAGCAGTACTTC
few | TRBJ2-3 | TRBV4-1 | TRBD2 | CASSRILAGGFSDTQYF | TGCGCCAGCAGCCGGATCCTAGCGGGGGGATTCTCAGATACGCAGTATTTT
many | TRBJ2-5 | TRBV5-1 | TRBD1 | CASSLEWTGGSETQYF | TGCGCCAGCAGCTTGGAGTGGACAGGGGGTTCAGAGACCCAGTACTTC
- | TRBJ2-2 | TRBV3-1 | - | CASSPWRENTGELFF | TGTGCCAGCAGTCCTTGGAGGGAGAACACCGGGGAGCTGTTTTTT
many | TRBJ2-3 | TRBV11-2 | TRBD2 | CASSLDYSGGTDTQYF | TGTGCCAGCAGCTTAGATTACAGCGGGGGAACAGATACGCAGTATTTT
many | TRBJ1-6 | TRBV12-3/TRBV12-4 | - | CASSQYNSPLHF | TGTGCCAGCAGTCAATACAATTCACCCCTCCACTTT
few | TRBJ1-1 | TRBV7-8 | - | CASSSGVRVTEAFF | TGTGCCAGCAGCTCAGGGGTACGGGTTACTGAAGCTTTCTTT
few | TRBJ2-7 | TRBV7-2 | TRBD2 | CASSLAPTSGGYYEQYF | TGTGCCAGCAGCTTAGCTCCGACTAGCGGGGGCTACTACGAGCAGTACTTC